Reported below is one TCR beta chain. In this sample, this clonotype turned up many times. What antigen it recognizes has not been identified. Nothing much larger sits one base from this clone, and base qualities are not available. V sheds 2 bases and J sheds 7 bases, leaving 15 bases between their ends. The germline V gene (reference sequence) supplies CDR1 MNHNY and CDR2 SVGAGI. The CDR3 numbers 16 residues from cysteine through phenylalanine. This entry keeps only the CDR3 DNA: 48 bases, framed from base 1. The data are from a study of T cells in Graves' hyperthyroidism and ophthalmopathy (dated by TCRdb to the late 2010s). Background for the entire study: Peripheral blood was collected at initial diagnosis, before any treatment. The 100 or so discovery patients were divided at random into training and test sets in a 7:3 ratio. TCR Vbeta CDR3 sequencing of approximately 140 peripheral blood samples (43 ophthalmopathy, 70 to 85 hyperthyroidism and roughly 17 progressor patients) is reported in the paper. Thyroid tissue and blood T-cell repertoires from more than 5 Graves' hyperthyroidism patients were also compared in the study. Once sampling was done, hyperthyroidism patients were given methimazole at a starting dose of 30 mg daily, whereas ophthalmopathy patients were given high-dose intravenous methylprednisolone. Prospective prediction of ophthalmopathy was tested in an independent validation cohort of 18 to 20 hyperthyroidism patients and 17 patients who later progressed to ophthalmopathy. TCR V-J signatures able to tell the groups apart were searched for in a discovery cohort of approximately 95 patients, of whom roughly 42 had Graves' ophthalmopathy and around 56 had stable Graves' hyperthyroidism.

Ophthalmopathy patients had moderately to severely active disease, Clinical Activity Score of at least 3, NOSPECS grade of at least 4, and duration under 3 months. Exclusion was applied to patients with uncontrolled infections, other autoimmune diseases, pregnancy or lactation. Diagnoses were based on clinical symptoms, serum thyroxine and TRAb, thyroid ultrasound and orbital computed tomography. PBMCs were isolated from more than 9 ml of fresh peripheral blood by Ficoll-Paque density gradient centrifugation. Total RNA was extracted using Trizol reagent, and RNA quality was assessed on an Agilent 2100 Bioanalyzer. The TCR beta CDR3 regions were amplified from the RNA transcripts. The first round of RT-PCR for the TCR CDR3 was performed with the HTBI primer set and the Qiagen OneStep RT-PCR kit. The libraries were constructed in a second round of multiplex PCR and then size-selected and purified. Paired-end sequencing of the libraries was performed with 100 bp reads on an Illumina HiSeq2000. The paper's processing steps were these. SOAPnuke was used to process the raw data, removing reads that contained adapters or uncalled bases, had a mean Phred below 15, or lacked an exact match to the constant primer or identifier. COPE v1.2.5 was used to merge the high-quality paired reads, and each unique nucleotide sequence was defined as a clonotype. MiTCR v1.1 was used to align the clonotypes against IMGT TRBV, TRBD and TRBJ reference segments. Analysis was restricted to V-J combinations with a frequency above 0.0001, which covered roughly 99% of repertoires. A TCS score was defined as the ratio of F50 (clonal expansion) to E x V (chaos), with BLOSUM62-based TCRdist applied between CDR3 peptides within each V-J. Welch's t-statistics and random forest reduced fewer than 600 V-J features to about 13, which were used in a naive Bayes classifier (R e1071). The public reads were run again by TCRdb, first through fastp at Q25 and then through MiXCR, and only productive beta chains were kept. A single entry per CDR3 protein holds the most common genes and DNA from its merged rows. TCRdb, not the authors, supplied the V and J calls. This sample is represented by over 500,000 distinct CDR3 sequences; 15% to 20% of them were singletons. Of the sample, around 17% is held by the ten largest clones.

Results the study describes overall, beyond this receptor: In cross-validation, a model built on a 13 V-J signature told ophthalmopathy apart from stable hyperthyroidism with approximately 90% sensitivity and 81% to 82% specificity, and in testing the same model reached 80%/75%. In validation, progression to ophthalmopathy was predicted by the model with nearly 71% sensitivity and around 75% specificity, a median of roughly six months before onset. Blood samples also contained most of the expanded thyroid clonotypes (frequency above 0.001), which suggests that blood repertoires may reflect thyroid immune responses. Sample size was not statistically predetermined, and investigators were not blinded to group allocation.

This receptor was taken from a woman in her late teens or twenties with Graves' ophthalmopathy. Sequencing input: blood. The chain is made from TRBV6-6 and TRBJ1-6; the D region possibly corresponds to TRBD1 (5 bases align). Read as DNA, the sequence is TGTGCCAGCAGTTACGCCCCCCTCAGGGCAAATTCACCCCTCCACTTT. Translated, this is CASSYAPLRANSPLHF.